This TCR beta chain appears in the sequencing data of a study of T cell responses to AZD1222 COVID-19 vaccine. Study-wide points: Donors were largely white British and mainly female; clonal diversity was possibly underestimated. The reported proportion of spike-specific TCRs targeting unmutated variant regions was nearly half.

TCRdb's table, derived via immunoSEQ multiplex PCR, lists solely in-frame clones and lacks some. The sample carries about 130,000 clones, 75% to 85% recorded once. V lost 1 base, J lost 9 bases, and 9 bases lay in between. Germline assignment: CDR1 SGHNT and CDR2 YENEEA. The CDR3 is 12 residues long. For this clone: Antigen unknown.

The sequencing used peripheral blood, collected 28 days after the second dose of the MenACWY control vaccine. This receptor was identified in an adult who received the MenACWY meningococcal vaccine as a control. The chain employs TRBV11-3 and TRBJ1-1; D unresolved. CDR3 region: CASSLAETKAFF. The CDR3 DNA reads as TGTGCCAGCAGCTTAGCGGAGACTAAAGCTTTCTTT.